What follows describes a single T cell receptor beta chain. Its antigen is still unknown. The record originates from a study of siplizumab effects on memory and regulatory T cells. Here immunoSEQ multiplex PCR was the method, and the copy in TCRdb shows in-frame clones only, minus some. This sample carries approximately 98,000 clones, around 94% of them seen once, and the ten largest clones take 1% to 1.5%. The V and J ends lost 2 bases and 8 bases, in that order; junction bases with no gene match: 24. CDR3 length equals 21 residues. Germline V gene lookup returns CDR1 SGHRS and CDR2 YFSETQ. Notes on the study in general: In siplizumab cultures, the suppressive function of proliferating Tregs remained unconfirmed. The authors could not assign a naive or memory phenotype to roughly 80-96% of proliferating CD4+ or CD8+ clones. In unstimulated cells, naive T cells appeared more diverse than memory T cells and seemed major alloresponse contributors.

The sequencing input was non-Treg CD4+ T cells sorted from blood. The chain recombines TRBV5-1 with TRBJ2-1; TRBD2 aligns across 11 bases. This clonotype was obtained from a human donor in good health. The CDR3 spells CASSLRQGSSISGRVLDEQFF. For the CDR3, the DNA is TGCGCCAGCAGCTTAAGACAGGGCTCTAGTATTAGCGGGAGGGTGTTGGATGAGCAGTTCTTC. The entire variable domain, with the rest obtained from reference TRBV5-1 and TRBJ2-1, is as follows: KAGVTQTPRYLIKTRGQQVTLSCSPISGHRSVSWYQQTPGQGLQFLFEYFSETQRNKGNFPGRFSGRQFSNSRSEMNVSTLELGDSALYLCASSLRQGSSISGRVLDEQFFGPGTRLTVL.